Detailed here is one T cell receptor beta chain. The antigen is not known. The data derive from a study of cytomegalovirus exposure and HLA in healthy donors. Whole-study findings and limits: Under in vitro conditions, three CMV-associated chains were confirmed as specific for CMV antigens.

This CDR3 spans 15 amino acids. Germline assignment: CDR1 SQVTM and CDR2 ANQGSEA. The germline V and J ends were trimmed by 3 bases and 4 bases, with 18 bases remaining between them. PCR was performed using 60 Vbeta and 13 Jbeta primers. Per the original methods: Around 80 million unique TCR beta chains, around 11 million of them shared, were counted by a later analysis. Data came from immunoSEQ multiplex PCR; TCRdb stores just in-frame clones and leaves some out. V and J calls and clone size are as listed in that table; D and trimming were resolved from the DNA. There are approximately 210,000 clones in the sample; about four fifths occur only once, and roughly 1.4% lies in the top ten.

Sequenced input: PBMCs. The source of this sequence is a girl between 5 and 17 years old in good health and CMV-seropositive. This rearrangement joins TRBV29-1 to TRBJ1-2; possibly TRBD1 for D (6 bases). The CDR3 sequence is CSVERGGALGYGYTF. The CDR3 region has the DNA TGCAGCGTTGAGAGGGGGGGGGCGCTCGGCTATGGCTACACCTTC.